This entry features one T cell receptor (delta chain) sequence. The protein TCRdb gives is from a much larger clone and does not agree with this DNA's translation at residue 7, likely a read error; the protein shown here comes from the DNA. This entry belongs to a study of gamma-delta T cells after stem cell transplantation. TCRdb re-identified clones in the RT-PCR reads via CATT. The table has 15,000 to 17,000 delta-chain clones, 9.4% seen once. The sample taken for sequencing was gamma-delta T cells. This receptor was identified in a human donor. It is not recorded whose cells these are; they may come from a transplant donor.

Written as DNA, the CDR3 is TGTGCCTGTGACAGAGTGGTGGATACTCGATCTTACACCGATAAACTCATCTTT. Its protein is CACDRVVDTRSYTDKLIF. The chain combines TRDV2 with TRDJ1; possible D gene TRDD3, 6 bases. V gave up 2 bases and J gave up 0 bases, with 21 bases separating them. CDR1 is GEAIGNYY, CDR2 EKD, per germline. The CDR3 sequence is 18 residues long.